These 31 T cell receptor beta chains were all obtained from the same sample, sequenced in a study of metastatic and nonmetastatic thyroid tumors. No patient received treatment before thyroid surgery. TCRdb redid the clone calls on the PCR reads using MiXCR. The sample includes approximately 79,000 clones, 7.5% to 9% of them seen just once. Material for sequencing was blood. The receptor set was obtained from a female donor with papillary thyroid cancer or a benign thyroid nodule (not recorded which). Some clones in this sample may be carry-over from other donors' samples.

This clone was detected only a few times. The sample has other DNA sequences that encode this CDR3 too. This chain joins TRBV20-1 and TRBJ1-2; the D gene is possibly TRBD1 (6 bases). The CDR3 length is 16 residues. Germline CDR1 DFQATT, CDR2 SNEGSKA (reference sequence). V lost 0 bases and J lost 4, with 18 bases in between. The CDR3 sequence is CSARDRGGPGSYGYTF. For the CDR3, the DNA is TGCAGTGCTAGAGATCGGGGGGGCCCTGGCTCCTATGGCTACACCTTC.

This clone was detected ten times or more. The CDR3 is CASRKENSPLHF. DNA of the CDR3: TGTGCCAGCCGGAAGGAGAATTCACCCCTCCACTTT. V is TRBV18 and J is TRBJ1-6; D ambiguous. The CDR3 extends over 12 amino acids. V was pared by 8 bases and J by 7 bases, with 9 bases between. Germline CDR1 reads KGHSH; CDR2 reads LQKENI.

As concerns this clone: A much larger clone lies one base from this, so it may be a read error. The sample has other DNA sequences that encode this CDR3 too. J is TRBJ1-1 and V is TRBV30, with D unclear. In germline, CDR1 is GTSNPN, CDR2 SVGIG (reference sequence). With 3 bases removed from V and 1 base from J, the gap between germline ends came to 12 bases. The length of the CDR3 is 14 residues. The CDR3 reads CAWSVGIQNTEAFF. CDR3 in DNA: TGTGCCTGGAGCGTTGGGATCCAGAACACTGAAGCTTTCTTT.

This clone showed up many times. The chain is built from TRBV6-4 and TRBJ2-3; 7 bases agree with TRBD2. The J segment lost 2 bases and the V segment lost 4 bases, leaving 9 bases of the junction unmatched. The CDR3 is 16 amino acids. From germline, CDR1 is MRHNA and CDR2 SNTAGT. CDR3 region: CASSATGGGDTDTQYF. CDR3 coding DNA: TGTGCCAGCAGTGCCACGGGGGGAGGAGACACAGATACGCAGTATTTT.

In its sample, this clone ranks as medium-sized. The chain employs TRBV6-4 and TRBJ2-2, with 10 bases matching TRBD1. This CDR3 is 15 amino acids long. V gave up 2 bases and J gave up 5 bases; unmatched junction bases: 2. Germline assignment: CDR1 MRHNA and CDR2 SNTAGT. The DNA of the CDR3 is TGTGCCAGCAGTGACGGACAGGGGGAGACCGGGGAGCTGTTTTTT. Protein product: CASSDGQGETGELFF.

This clone was seen repeatedly, ten times or more. This chain uses TRBV19 with TRBJ1-1, with D possibly being TRBD1 (5 bases). Germline-derived CDR1 and CDR2 are LNHDA and SQIVND (reference sequence). The CDR3 is made up of 12 amino acids. The V end was cut by 9 bases, the J end by 0 bases, with 8 bases between. CDR3: CARGGVNTEAFF. The CDR3 bases are TGTGCCAGGGGGGGAGTGAACACTGAAGCTTTCTTT.

The V and J genes are TRBV5-8 and TRBJ1-5, with no clear D. This CDR3 comprises 14 residues. V was clipped by 4 bases and J by 1 base, with 9 bases between them. CDR1 and CDR2 from the germline V gene are SGHTS and YDEGEE. CDR3 residues: CASSVASSNQPQHF. The CDR3 nucleotides are TGTGCCAGCAGCGTGGCCTCGAGCAATCAGCCCCAGCATTTT.

The chain carries TRBV15 and TRBJ1-3; 10 bases are a match to TRBD1. Germline lookup yields CDR1 LNHNV and CDR2 YYDKDF (reference sequence). Trimming removed 2 bases from V and 3 bases from J; junction bases left unmatched: 4. The CDR3 has 16 residues. CDR3 DNA sequence: TGTGCCACCAGCAGATCCCGGACAGGGGGTGGAAACACCATATATTTT. This encodes CATSRSRTGGGNTIYF.

This clone showed up many times. A read error may be the cause here, since a much bigger clone is one base away. The sample holds other DNA sequences that translate to the same CDR3. The V and J genes are TRBV6-1 and TRBJ1-6; TRBD1 aligns across 11 bases. Germline CDR1 reads MNHNS; CDR2 reads SASEGT. The CDR3 totals 13 residues. CDR3 region: CASSGTGGSPLHF. CDR3 DNA: TGCGCCAGCAGTGGGACAGGGGGATCACCCCTCCACTTT.

This clone was picked up a small number of times. This chain links TRBV6-4 with TRBJ2-1, with 10 bases matching TRBD2. Germline V gene sequence: CDR1 MRHNA, CDR2 SNTAGT. This CDR3 is 15 amino acids long. V was clipped by 5 bases and J by 6 bases; unmatched bases: 7. The CDR3 DNA reads TGTGCCAGCAGTCTTGGACTAGCGGCACTCAATGAGCAGTTCTTC. Encoded protein: CASSLGLAALNEQFF.

The chain has TRBV18 and TRBJ1-1; maybe TRBD1 (5 bases). Trimming took off 1 base at V and 0 bases at J, with 15 bases between the two ends. The V gene's germline CDR1 is KGHSH and CDR2 LQKENI. This CDR3 spans 17 amino acids. In nucleotides, the CDR3 is TGTGCCAGCTCACCACAGTGGCAGGGTCCGATGAACACTGAAGCTTTCTTT. Its protein is CASSPQWQGPMNTEAFF.

V usage is TRBV18 and J usage is TRBJ1-5; no firm D call. V was pared by 1 base and J by 7 bases, with 8 bases between. CDR1 is KGHSH and CDR2 is LQKENI in the germline V gene. CDR3 size: 13 residues. For the CDR3, the DNA is TGTGCCAGCTCACCACATCTAGGGCAGCCCCAGCATTTT. It translates to CASSPHLGQPQHF.

Comment on this clone: This may stem from a read error, because a much larger clone lies one nucleotide away. The chain joins TRBV28 to TRBJ1-5; 11 bases line up with TRBD1. The CDR3 is 17 residues long. Germline CDR1 is MDHEN and CDR2 is SYDVKM. The CDR3 DNA is TGTGCCAGAAGTTCCGGGACAGGGGGTAGGGGCAATCAGCCCCAGCATTTT. Translated: CARSSGTGGRGNQPQHF.

This clone was observed many times. The chain recombines TRBV19 with TRBJ2-7; 9 nucleotides agree with TRBD2. This CDR3 is 14 amino acids long. The J segment lost 2 bases and the V segment lost 5 bases, leaving 4 bases of the junction unmatched. From germline, CDR1 is LNHDA and CDR2 SQIVND (reference sequence). The CDR3 loop reads CASSLTSGPYEQYF. CDR3 in DNA: TGTGCCAGTAGTTTGACTAGCGGTCCCTACGAGCAGTACTTC.

There are many counts of this clone. The chain joins TRBV10-1 to TRBJ2-2; D remains unclear. Looked up from germline, CDR1 is WNHNN and CDR2 is SYGVQD (reference sequence). The CDR3 is 12 amino acids. V dropped 0 bases and J dropped 7 bases, with 3 bases sitting between them. The DNA of the CDR3 is TGCGCCAGCAGTGAGTCGAACGGGGAGCTGTTTTTT. It is translated as CASSESNGELFF.

The chain is built from TRBV3-1 and TRBJ1-4; TRBD1 matches 9 bases. The trim removed 4 bases at V and 8 bases at J, leaving 5 bases unmatched. This CDR3 is built from 14 residues. CDR1 and CDR2 from the germline V gene are LGHDT and YNNKEL (reference sequence). The CDR3 DNA reads as TGTGCCAGCAGCCGGGGACAGGGACGGGAAAAACTGTTTTTT. Translated, it gives CASSRGQGREKLFF.

At least ten counts were recorded for this clone. The chain combines TRBV25-1 with TRBJ2-7; 7 bases match TRBD2. The trim removed 3 bases at V and 5 bases at J, leaving 7 bases unmatched. CDR1 MGHDK and CDR2 SYGVNS come from the germline V gene. The CDR3 runs 14 residues. Here the CDR3 DNA reads TGTGCCAGCAGTGACGTCGGGGAGGGTGACGAGCAGTACTTC. Protein: CASSDVGEGDEQYF.

The chain is built from TRBV4-1 and TRBJ2-3; 7 bases line up with TRBD2. The length of the CDR3 is 15 residues. V gave up 1 base and J gave up 1 base; unmatched junction bases: 2. CDR1 is MGHRA and CDR2 is YSYEKL in the germline V gene. CDR3 residues: CASSQVAGGTDTQYF. In DNA, the CDR3 is TGCGCCAGCAGCCAAGTTGCGGGGGGCACAGATACGCAGTATTTT.

Many counts were recorded for this clone. Other nucleotide sequences in the sample specify the same CDR3. This chain uses TRBV2 with TRBJ2-2; D gene unclear. CDR3 length: 15 amino acids. Trimming removed 7 bases at V and 2 bases at J, with 14 bases between. CDR1 and CDR2 (germline): SNHLY, FYNNEI. CDR3 sequence (DNA): TGTGCCAGCATGAGCCAGAATACTAACACCGGGGAGCTGTTTTTT. Translating it yields CASMSQNTNTGELFF.

This clone was seen many times. Its ends do not fully match the called genes, so a read error is possible. J is TRBJ1-2 and V is TRBV2, with 9 bases matching TRBD1. CDR1 and CDR2 from the germline V gene are SNHLY and FYNNEI. The CDR3 totals 15 residues. This CDR3 is CASIERTGVNYGYTF. As DNA, the CDR3 is TGTGCCAGCATTGAAAGGACAGGGGTTAACTATGGCTACACCTTC.

With regard to this clone: The junction does not match germline at one end; this may be a read error. The chain uses TRBV20-1 and TRBJ2-1; the match to TRBD2 covers 15 bases. The CDR3 length is 17 residues. Germline V gene sequence: CDR1 DFQATT, CDR2 SNEGSKA (reference sequence). The CDR3 region is CSARDRTSGGACNEQFF. The CDR3 region has the DNA TGCAGCGCTAGAGATCGGACTAGCGGGGGGGCCTGCAATGAGCAGTTCTTC.

This clone was counted many times. This rearrangement joins TRBV7-2 to TRBJ1-5; D not resolved. Trimming removed 5 bases at V and 4 bases at J, with 12 bases between. The V gene's germline CDR1 is SGHTA and CDR2 FQGNSA. The CDR3 contains 14 residues. The CDR3 spells CASSHGSNNQPQHF. DNA for the CDR3: TGTGCCAGCAGCCACGGCTCGAATAATCAGCCCCAGCATTTT.

This clone was seen a few times. The J gene is TRBJ1-2, the V gene TRBV10-3; 8 nucleotides align to TRBD1. V gave up 10 bases and J gave up 8 bases; unmatched junction bases: 12. The CDR3 contains 13 residues. Germline V lookup: CDR1 ENHRY, CDR2 SYGVKD. CDR3 DNA sequence: TGTGCCACGCAGTCGGACAGGGCGCAAGGCTACACCTTC. Amino acids: CATQSDRAQGYTF.

This clone was counted ten times or more. The gene calls are TRBV27 and TRBJ1-3; 10 bases are shared with TRBD1. V gave up 5 bases and J gave up 6 bases; unmatched junction bases: 7. The CDR3 spans 15 residues. Per germline, CDR1 MNHEY and CDR2 SMNVEV (reference sequence). The CDR3 region has the DNA TGTGCCAGCAGTCCAAGGACAGGGGGTATAAACACCATATATTTT. This codes for CASSPRTGGINTIYF.

A remark on this clone: The sample holds other DNA sequences that translate to the same CDR3. The chain combines TRBV27 with TRBJ2-2; D is perhaps TRBD1 (6 bases). This CDR3 region has 14 residues. Trimming stripped 3 bases from V and 4 bases from J, with 9 bases between. Germline CDR1 is MNHEY and CDR2 is SMNVEV (reference sequence). The CDR3 DNA follows: TGTGCCAGCAGTTTCGGGACACTCACCGGGGAGCTGTTTTTT. Its protein product is CASSFGTLTGELFF.

This clone occurred many times. The chain uses TRBV9 and TRBJ1-2, with 7 bases fitting TRBD1. This CDR3 comprises 15 residues. Germline V CDR1 and CDR2: SGDLS, YYNGEE. With 3 bases clipped from V and 4 bases from J, the junction kept 9 bases outside the gene matches. CDR3 protein: CASSAGPTGAYGYTF. Here the CDR3 DNA reads TGTGCCAGCAGCGCGGGACCAACAGGGGCCTATGGCTACACCTTC. Filled out from reference TRBV9 and TRBJ1-2, the complete variable domain reads DSGVTQTPKHLITATGQRVTLRCSPRSGDLSVYWYQQSLDQGLQFLIQYYNGEERAKGNILERFSAQQFPDLHSELNLSSLELGDSALYFCASSAGPTGAYGYTFGSGTRLTVV.

This clone has a count of ten or more. The gene calls are TRBV4-3 and TRBJ2-1; 13 bases align to TRBD2. Germline loops: CDR1 LGHNA, CDR2 YSLEER. J gave up 10 bases and V 4 bases, and 19 bases lay outside the gene matches. The CDR3 covers 19 residues. The CDR3 nucleotides read TGCGCCAGCAGCCCCCTCCGGCCTACTAGCGGGGGGGCCTTTTTAGAGCAGTTCTTC. Translated, it gives CASSPLRPTSGGAFLEQFF.

This clone has just a few counts. V is TRBV6-2 or TRBV6-3 and J is TRBJ1-2, with D unclear. This CDR3 comprises 12 residues. Germline CDR1 reads MNHEY; CDR2 reads SVGEGT. V gave up 8 bases and J gave up 0 bases, with 7 bases separating them. DNA for the CDR3: TGTGCCAGCCGGAGAGCTAACTATGGCTACACCTTC. This codes for CASRRANYGYTF.

The rearrangement links TRBV20-1 to TRBJ1-2; 7 nucleotides align to TRBD1. This CDR3 spans 14 amino acids. V shed 3 bases and J 8 bases; nucleotides not matched to a gene: 12. Germline CDR1 DFQATT, CDR2 SNEGSKA (reference sequence). CDR3 region: CSASHPDRAGGYTF. The CDR3 DNA reads as TGCAGTGCTAGTCACCCCGACAGGGCTGGGGGCTACACCTTC.

This clone has ten or more counts. J is TRBJ1-4 and V is TRBV11-2; 7 positions match TRBD1. CDR1 is SGHAT, CDR2 FQNNGV, per germline. The CDR3 spans 15 residues. V dropped 5 bases and J dropped 3; count of bases not matched to a gene: 6. The DNA for the CDR3 is TGTGCCAGCAGCGGGCGACAGGGAGCTAATGAAAAACTGTTTTTT. It codes for CASSGRQGANEKLFF.

This clone was seen a handful of times. The rearrangement uses TRBV6-1 and TRBJ1-6, with TRBD1 matching 7 bases. CDR1 and CDR2 from the germline V gene are MNHNS and SASEGT. The CDR3 consists of 15 residues. With 6 bases clipped from V and 6 bases from J, the junction kept 8 bases outside the gene matches. CDR3 nucleotides: TGTGCCAGCAGCCTCCTCGACAGGGTTAATTCACCCCTCCACTTT. Translating it yields CASSLLDRVNSPLHF.